A single sample is the source of the 5 T cell receptor beta chains below, sequenced in a study of cytomegalovirus exposure and HLA in healthy donors. The PCR used 60 Vbeta and 13 Jbeta primers. The data were produced by immunoSEQ multiplex PCR, yet TCRdb's version contains in-frame clones alone and is incomplete. The sample shows approximately 140,000 clones, about 80% of them seen only once. Sequencing was carried out using PBMCs. The source is a woman aged 40-49 years in good health and CMV-seronegative.

The chain carries TRBV6-1 and TRBJ2-5, with 11 bases matching TRBD2. This CDR3 has 15 amino acids. Germline-derived CDR1 and CDR2 are MNHNS and SASEGT. With 10 bases clipped from V and 5 bases from J, the junction kept 12 bases outside the gene matches. CDR3 sequence reads: CATYSGGASTETQYF. Here the CDR3 DNA reads TGTGCCACATATAGCGGGGGGGCTAGTACCGAGACCCAGTACTTC.

V is TRBV18 and J is TRBJ1-5, with D unresolved. The CDR3 contains 13 residues. Germline values: CDR1 KGHSH, CDR2 LQKENI. The V gene lost 4 bases and the J gene lost 3 bases, with 7 bases spanning the gap. CDR3 sequence reads: CASSLGDNQPQHF. CDR3 DNA: TGTGCCAGCTCACTGGGAGACAATCAGCCCCAGCATTTT. Drawing the rest from reference TRBV18 and TRBJ1-5, the complete variable domain is NAGVMQNPRHLVRRRGQEARLRCSPMKGHSHVYWYRQLPEEGLKFMVYLQKENIIDESGMPKERFSAEFPKEGPSILRIQQVVRGDSAAYFCASSLGDNQPQHFGDGTRLSIL.

The V and J genes are TRBV28 and TRBJ1-6; no reliable D call. V was pared by 6 bases and J by 5 bases, with 11 bases between. Germline CDR1 MDHEN, CDR2 SYDVKM. This CDR3 has 14 amino acids. DNA for the CDR3: TGTGCCAGCAGGAATACAGTGGATAATTCACCCCTCCACTTT. Protein: CASRNTVDNSPLHF.

V gene TRBV4-2 combines with J gene TRBJ2-2, with D possibly being TRBD2 (6 bases). The CDR3 has 16 amino acids. Trimming removed 4 bases at V and 1 base at J, with 13 bases between. The germline CDR1 and CDR2 sequences are LGHNA and YNFKEQ. DNA of the CDR3: TGTGCCAGCAGCCCCGGAGGGACTTTGAACACCGGGGAGCTGTTTTTT. It codes for CASSPGGTLNTGELFF.

This clone appeared a single time. The chain uses TRBV6-6 and TRBJ2-5, with 9 bases fitting TRBD2. CDR1 and CDR2 (germline): MNHNY, SVGAGI (reference sequence). With 6 bases clipped from V and 5 bases from J, the junction kept 13 bases outside the gene matches. The CDR3 sequence is 16 residues long. This chain's CDR3 is CASSQGGGGAVETQYF. CDR3 nucleotides: TGTGCCAGCAGCCAAGGGGGCGGGGGGGCCGTGGAGACCCAGTACTTC.